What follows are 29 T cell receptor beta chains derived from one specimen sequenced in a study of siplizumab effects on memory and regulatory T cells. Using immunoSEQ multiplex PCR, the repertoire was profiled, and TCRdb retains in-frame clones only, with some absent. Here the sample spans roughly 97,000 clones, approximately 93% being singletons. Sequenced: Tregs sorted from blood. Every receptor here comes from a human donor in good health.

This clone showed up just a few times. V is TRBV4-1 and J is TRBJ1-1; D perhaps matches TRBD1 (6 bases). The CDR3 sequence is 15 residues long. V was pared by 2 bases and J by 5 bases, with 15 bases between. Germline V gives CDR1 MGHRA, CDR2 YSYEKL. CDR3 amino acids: CASSQQEGVGTEAFF. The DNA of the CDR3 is TGCGCCAGCAGCCAACAGGAGGGGGTTGGGACTGAAGCTTTCTTT.

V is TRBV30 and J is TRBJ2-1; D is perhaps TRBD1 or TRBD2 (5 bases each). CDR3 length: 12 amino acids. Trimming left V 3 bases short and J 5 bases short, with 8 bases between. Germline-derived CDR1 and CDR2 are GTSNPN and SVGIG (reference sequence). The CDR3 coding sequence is TGTGCCTGGAGAGGGACCCACAATGAGCAGTTCTTC. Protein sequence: CAWRGTHNEQFF.

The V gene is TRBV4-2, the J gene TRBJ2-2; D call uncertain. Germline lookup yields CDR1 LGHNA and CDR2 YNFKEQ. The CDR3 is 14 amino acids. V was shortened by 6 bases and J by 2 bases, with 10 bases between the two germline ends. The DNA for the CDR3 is TGTGCCAGCAGATTCTCCGGCAACACCGGGGAGCTGTTTTTT. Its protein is CASRFSGNTGELFF.

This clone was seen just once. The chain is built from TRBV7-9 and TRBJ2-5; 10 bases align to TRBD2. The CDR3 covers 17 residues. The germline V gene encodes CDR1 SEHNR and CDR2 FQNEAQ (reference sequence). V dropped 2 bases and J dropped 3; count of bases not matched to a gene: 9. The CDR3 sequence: CASSLPLNGLAEETQYF. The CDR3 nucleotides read TGTGCCAGCAGCTTACCTTTAAATGGACTAGCGGAAGAGACCCAGTACTTC.

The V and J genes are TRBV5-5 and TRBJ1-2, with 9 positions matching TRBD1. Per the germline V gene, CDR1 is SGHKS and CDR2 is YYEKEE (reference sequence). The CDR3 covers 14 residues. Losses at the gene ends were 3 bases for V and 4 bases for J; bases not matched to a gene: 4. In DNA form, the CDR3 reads TGTGCCAGCAGCTACGGGACAGGGTTCTATGGCTACACCTTC. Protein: CASSYGTGFYGYTF.

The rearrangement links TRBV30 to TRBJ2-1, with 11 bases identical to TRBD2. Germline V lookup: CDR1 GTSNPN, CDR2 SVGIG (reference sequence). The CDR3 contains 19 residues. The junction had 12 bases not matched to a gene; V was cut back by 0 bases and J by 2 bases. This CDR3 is CAWSVIGLAGGITYNEQFF. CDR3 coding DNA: TGTGCCTGGAGTGTAATAGGTCTAGCGGGAGGAATTACCTACAATGAGCAGTTCTTC. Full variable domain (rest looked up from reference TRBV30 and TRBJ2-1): SQTIHQWPATLVQPVGSPLSLECTVEGTSNPNLYWYRQAAGRGLQLLFYSVGIGQISSEVPQNLSASRPQDRQFILSSKKLLLSDSGFYLCAWSVIGLAGGITYNEQFFGPGTRLTVL.

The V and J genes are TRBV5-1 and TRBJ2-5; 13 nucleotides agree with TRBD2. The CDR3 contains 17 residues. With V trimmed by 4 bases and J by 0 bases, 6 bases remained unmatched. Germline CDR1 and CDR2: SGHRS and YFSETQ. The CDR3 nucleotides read TGCGCCAGCAGCAGGACTAGCGGGGGATCTCACCAAGAGACCCAGTACTTC. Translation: CASSRTSGGSHQETQYF.

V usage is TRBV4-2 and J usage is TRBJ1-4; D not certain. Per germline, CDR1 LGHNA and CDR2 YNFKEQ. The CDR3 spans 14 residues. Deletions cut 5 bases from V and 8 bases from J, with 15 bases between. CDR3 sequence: CASSNREGGEKLFF. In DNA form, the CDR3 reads TGTGCCAGCAGCAACCGGGAGGGTGGGGAAAAACTGTTTTTT.

The DNA of the CDR3 is TGTGCCAGCAGCTTGGCCTTGGGCGACTATGGCTACACCTTC. Translation gives CASSLALGDYGYTF. The genes are TRBV5-5 and TRBJ1-2; D not certain. V shed 0 bases and J shed 3 bases, with 9 bases lying between them. The CDR3 has 14 amino acids. The V gene's germline CDR1 is SGHKS and CDR2 YYEKEE (reference sequence). Based on the CDR3 plus reference TRBV5-5 and TRBJ1-2, the full variable domain is DAGVTQSPTHLIKTRGQQVTLRCSPISGHKSVSWYQQVLGQGPQFIFQYYEKEERGRGNFPDRFSARQFPNYSSELNVNALLLGDSALYLCASSLALGDYGYTFGSGTRLTVV.

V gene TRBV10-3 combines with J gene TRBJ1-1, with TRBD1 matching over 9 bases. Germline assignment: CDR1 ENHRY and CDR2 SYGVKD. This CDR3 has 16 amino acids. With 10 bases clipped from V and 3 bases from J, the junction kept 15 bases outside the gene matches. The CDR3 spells CATQEGDREGDTEAFF. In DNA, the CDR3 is TGTGCCACCCAAGAGGGGGACAGGGAGGGGGACACTGAAGCTTTCTTT.

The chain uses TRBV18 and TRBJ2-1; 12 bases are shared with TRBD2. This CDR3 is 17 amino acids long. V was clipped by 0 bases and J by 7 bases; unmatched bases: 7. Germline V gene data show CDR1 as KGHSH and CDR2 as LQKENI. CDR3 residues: CASSPPWRLAGGNEQFF. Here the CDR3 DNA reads TGTGCCAGCTCACCACCGTGGAGGCTAGCGGGGGGGAATGAGCAGTTCTTC.

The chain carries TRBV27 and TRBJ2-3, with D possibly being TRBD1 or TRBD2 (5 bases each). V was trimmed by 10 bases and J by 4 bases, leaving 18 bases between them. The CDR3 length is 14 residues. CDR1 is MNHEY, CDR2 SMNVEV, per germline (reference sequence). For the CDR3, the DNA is TGTGCCAACACCGGATCGATGGGACCAGATACGCAGTATTTT. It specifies CANTGSMGPDTQYF.

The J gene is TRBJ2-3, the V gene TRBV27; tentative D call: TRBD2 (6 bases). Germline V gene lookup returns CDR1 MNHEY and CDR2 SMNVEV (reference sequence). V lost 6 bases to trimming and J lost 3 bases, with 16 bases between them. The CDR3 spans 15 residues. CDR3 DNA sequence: TGTGCCAGCAGCCGGGGACTGGGAGAGACAGATACGCAGTATTTT. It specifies CASSRGLGETDTQYF.

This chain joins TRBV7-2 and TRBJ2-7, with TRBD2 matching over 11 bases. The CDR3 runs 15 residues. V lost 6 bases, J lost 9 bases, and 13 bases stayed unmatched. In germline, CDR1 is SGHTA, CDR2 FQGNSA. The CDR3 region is CASSFGIAGGQWQYF. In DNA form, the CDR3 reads TGTGCCAGCAGTTTTGGAATAGCGGGAGGGCAATGGCAGTACTTC.

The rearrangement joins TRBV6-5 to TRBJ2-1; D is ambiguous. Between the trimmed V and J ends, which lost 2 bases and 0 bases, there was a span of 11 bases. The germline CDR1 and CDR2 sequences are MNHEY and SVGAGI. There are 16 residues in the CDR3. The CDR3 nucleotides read TGTGCCAGCAGTTACGCCGCTTTCACCTCCTACAATGAGCAGTTCTTC. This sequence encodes CASSYAAFTSYNEQFF.

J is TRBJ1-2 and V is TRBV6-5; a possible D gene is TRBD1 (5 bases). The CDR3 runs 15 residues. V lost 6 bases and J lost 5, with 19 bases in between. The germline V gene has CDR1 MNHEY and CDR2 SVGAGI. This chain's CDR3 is CASSPGSREGYGYTF. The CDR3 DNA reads TGTGCCAGCAGCCCTGGGTCCCGAGAGGGGTATGGCTACACCTTC.

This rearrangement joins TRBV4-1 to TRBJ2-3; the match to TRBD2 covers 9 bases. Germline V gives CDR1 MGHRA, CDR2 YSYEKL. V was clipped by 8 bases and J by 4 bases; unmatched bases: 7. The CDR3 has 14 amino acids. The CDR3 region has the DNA TGCGCCAGCGCCATAGCGGGAGTTGCAGATACGCAGTATTTT. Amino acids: CASAIAGVADTQYF.

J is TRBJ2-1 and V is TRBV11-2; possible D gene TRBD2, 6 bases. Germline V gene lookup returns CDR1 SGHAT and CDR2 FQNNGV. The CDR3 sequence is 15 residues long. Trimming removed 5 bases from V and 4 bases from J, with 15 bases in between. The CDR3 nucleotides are TGTGCCAGCAGCCCCCGCTGGGGGGATTACAATGAGCAGTTCTTC. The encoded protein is CASSPRWGDYNEQFF.

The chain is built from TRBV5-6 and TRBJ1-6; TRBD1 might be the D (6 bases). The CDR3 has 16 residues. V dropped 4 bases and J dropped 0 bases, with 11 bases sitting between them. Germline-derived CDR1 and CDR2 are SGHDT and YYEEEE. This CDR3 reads CASSGDRSSYNSPLHF. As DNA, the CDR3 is TGTGCCAGCAGCGGAGACAGGAGCTCCTATAATTCACCCCTCCACTTT.

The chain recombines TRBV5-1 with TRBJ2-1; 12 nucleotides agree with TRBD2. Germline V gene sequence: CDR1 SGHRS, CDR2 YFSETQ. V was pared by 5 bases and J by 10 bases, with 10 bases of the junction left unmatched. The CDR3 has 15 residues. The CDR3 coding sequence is TGCGCCAGCAGGAAGACTAGCGGGAGTTCTTGGGAGCAGTTCTTC. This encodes CASRKTSGSSWEQFF.

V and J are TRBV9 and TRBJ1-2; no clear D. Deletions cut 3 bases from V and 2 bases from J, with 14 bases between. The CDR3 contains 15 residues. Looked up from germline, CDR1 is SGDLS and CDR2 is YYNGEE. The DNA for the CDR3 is TGTGCCAGCAGCGACGCCCGGACCCGGAACTATGGCTACACCTTC. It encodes CASSDARTRNYGYTF. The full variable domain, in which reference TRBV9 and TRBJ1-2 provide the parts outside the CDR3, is DSGVTQTPKHLITATGQRVTLRCSPRSGDLSVYWYQQSLDQGLQFLIQYYNGEERAKGNILERFSAQQFPDLHSELNLSSLELGDSALYFCASSDARTRNYGYTFGSGTRLTVV.

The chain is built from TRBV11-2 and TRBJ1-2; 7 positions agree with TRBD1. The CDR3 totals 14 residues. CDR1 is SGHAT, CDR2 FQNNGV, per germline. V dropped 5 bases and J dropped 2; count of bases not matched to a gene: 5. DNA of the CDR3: TGTGCCAGCAGCGTAACGACAGGGAACTATGGCTACACCTTC. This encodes CASSVTTGNYGYTF.

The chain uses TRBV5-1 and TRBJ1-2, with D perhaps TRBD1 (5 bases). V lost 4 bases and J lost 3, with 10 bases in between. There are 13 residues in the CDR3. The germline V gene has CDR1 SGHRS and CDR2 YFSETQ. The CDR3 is CASSRGGDYGYTF. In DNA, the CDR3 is TGCGCCAGCAGCCGGGGCGGGGACTATGGCTACACCTTC.

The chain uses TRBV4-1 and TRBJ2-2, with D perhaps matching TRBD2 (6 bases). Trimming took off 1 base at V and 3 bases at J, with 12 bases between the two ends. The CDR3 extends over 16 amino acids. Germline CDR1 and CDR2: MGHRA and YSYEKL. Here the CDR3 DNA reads TGCGCCAGCAGCCAAGTGGCGGGACTTGACACCGGGGAGCTGTTTTTT. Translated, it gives CASSQVAGLDTGELFF.

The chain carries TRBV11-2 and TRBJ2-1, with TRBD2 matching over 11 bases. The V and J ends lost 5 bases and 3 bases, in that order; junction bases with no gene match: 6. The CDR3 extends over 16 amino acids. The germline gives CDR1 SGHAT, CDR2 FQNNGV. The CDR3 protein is CASSGPSGGFYNEQFF. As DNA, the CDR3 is TGTGCCAGCAGCGGACCTAGCGGGGGGTTCTACAATGAGCAGTTCTTC. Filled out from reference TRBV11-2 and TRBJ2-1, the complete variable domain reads EAGVAQSPRYKIIEKRQSVAFWCNPISGHATLYWYQQILGQGPKLLIQFQNNGVVDDSQLPKDRFSAERLKGVDSTLKIQPAKLEDSAVYLCASSGPSGGFYNEQFFGPGTRLTVL.

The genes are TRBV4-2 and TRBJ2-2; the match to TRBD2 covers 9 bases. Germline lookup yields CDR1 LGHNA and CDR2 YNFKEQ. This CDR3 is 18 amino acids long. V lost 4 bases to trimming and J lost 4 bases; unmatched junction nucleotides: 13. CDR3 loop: CASSPRSAGGPGTGELFF. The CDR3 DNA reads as TGTGCCAGCAGCCCCCGATCCGCGGGGGGGCCGGGCACCGGGGAGCTGTTTTTT.

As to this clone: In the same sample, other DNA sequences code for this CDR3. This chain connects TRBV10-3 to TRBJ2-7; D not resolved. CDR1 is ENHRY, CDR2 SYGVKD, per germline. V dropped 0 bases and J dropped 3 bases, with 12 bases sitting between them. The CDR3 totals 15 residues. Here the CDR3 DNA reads TGTGCCATCAGTGAGTCGAAAGTCCGTGACTACGAGCAGTACTTC. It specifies CAISESKVRDYEQYF.

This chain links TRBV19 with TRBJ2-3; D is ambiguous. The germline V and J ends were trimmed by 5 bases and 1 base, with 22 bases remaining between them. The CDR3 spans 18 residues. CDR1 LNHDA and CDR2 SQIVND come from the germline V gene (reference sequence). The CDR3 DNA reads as TGTGCCAGTAGTCCCATTTTCCAGACCAACCGGGGCACAGATACGCAGTATTTT. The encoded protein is CASSPIFQTNRGTDTQYF.

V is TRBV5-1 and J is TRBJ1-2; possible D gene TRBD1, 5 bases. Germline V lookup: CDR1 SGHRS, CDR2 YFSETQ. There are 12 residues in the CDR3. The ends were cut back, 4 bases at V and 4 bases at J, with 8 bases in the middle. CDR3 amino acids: CASSVRGYGYTF. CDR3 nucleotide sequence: TGCGCCAGCAGCGTTAGGGGCTATGGCTACACCTTC.